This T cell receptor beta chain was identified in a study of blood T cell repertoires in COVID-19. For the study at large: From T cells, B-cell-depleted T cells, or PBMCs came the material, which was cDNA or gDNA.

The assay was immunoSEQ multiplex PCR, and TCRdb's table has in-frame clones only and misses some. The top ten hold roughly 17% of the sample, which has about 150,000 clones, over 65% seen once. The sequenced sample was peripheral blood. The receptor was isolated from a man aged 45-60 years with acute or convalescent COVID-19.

As DNA, the CDR3 is TGCAGCGCCCCGGTGGGGGGGACCGGGGAGCTGTTTTTT. This gives the protein CSAPVGGTGELFF. This rearrangement joins TRBV29-1 to TRBJ2-2; 7 bases agree with TRBD2. V was clipped by 7 bases and J by 5 bases; unmatched bases: 7. The germline gives CDR1 SQVTM, CDR2 ANQGSEA. This CDR3 is 13 amino acids long.